This passage covers 22 T cell receptor beta chains from one sample sequenced in a study of shared clonotypes between healthy human individuals. Assay: immunoSEQ multiplex PCR; the TCRdb copy retains only in-frame clones and omits some. In the table there are approximately 710,000 clones, about nine tenths of which are singletons. Input material: memory CD8+ T cells from PBMCs. Documented subset: CD45RO+ cells pooled with CCR7-negative TemRA cells. These receptors came from a man younger than 35 in good health. Some clones in this sample may be carry-over from other donors' samples.

The gene calls are TRBV11-2 and TRBJ1-2; D ambiguous. This CDR3 contains 14 residues. Trimming pared 1 base from V and 2 bases from J, leaving 8 bases between. Per the germline V gene, CDR1 is SGHAT and CDR2 is FQNNGV. CDR3: CASSLGPLNYGYTF. CDR3 DNA sequence: TGTGCCAGCAGCTTAGGCCCCCTCAACTATGGCTACACCTTC.

V usage is TRBV5-1 and J usage is TRBJ2-7; 7 bases map to TRBD1. There are 16 residues in the CDR3. The ends lost 5 bases at V and 3 bases at J; junction bases unmatched: 14. Germline V CDR1 and CDR2: SGHRS, YFSETQ. CDR3 sequence: CASSSEPGQPVYEQYF. Here the CDR3 DNA reads TGCGCCAGCAGTTCCGAACCGGGACAGCCTGTCTACGAGCAGTACTTC.

The chain combines TRBV5-1 with TRBJ1-5, with 9 bases fitting TRBD1. Germline CDR1 and CDR2: SGHRS and YFSETQ. J gave up 0 bases and V 2 bases, and 9 bases lay outside the gene matches. The CDR3 has 18 amino acids. CDR3 coding DNA: TGCGCCAGCAGCTTTTCCAGACAGGGGGATTATAGCAATCAGCCCCAGCATTTT. Its translation is CASSFSRQGDYSNQPQHF.

The rearrangement links TRBV2 to TRBJ2-3, with TRBD2 matching 10 bases. Germline V gives CDR1 SNHLY, CDR2 FYNNEI. The CDR3 has 18 amino acids. J was trimmed by 8 bases and V by 2 bases; bases with no gene match: 16. The chain's CDR3 is CASSERLSASGSGTTQYF. CDR3 DNA sequence: TGTGCCAGCAGTGAACGTTTGAGCGCTAGCGGGAGTGGTACTACGCAGTATTTT.

The chain couples TRBV9 to TRBJ2-1; TRBD2 agrees at 8 bases. The germline CDR1 and CDR2 sequences are SGDLS and YYNGEE. This CDR3 spans 15 amino acids. Trimming took 0 bases from V and 8 from J; bases not matched to a gene: 7. CDR3 region: CASSVGVAGIYEQFF. CDR3 bases: TGTGCCAGCAGCGTAGGGGTAGCGGGAATCTATGAGCAGTTCTTC.

V and J are TRBV7-2 and TRBJ2-1, with 7 positions matching TRBD2. V lost 5 bases to trimming and J lost 5 bases; unmatched junction nucleotides: 18. Germline V gives CDR1 SGHTA, CDR2 FQGNSA. The CDR3 contains 18 residues. CDR3 sequence reads: CASSPPYALGEGHNEQFF. The CDR3 DNA sequence: TGTGCCAGCAGCCCTCCCTACGCTTTGGGGGAGGGCCACAATGAGCAGTTCTTC.

V gene TRBV27 combines with J gene TRBJ2-3, with D perhaps TRBD2 (5 bases). CDR1 MNHEY and CDR2 SMNVEV come from the germline V gene (reference sequence). This CDR3 comprises 14 residues. V lost 2 bases and J 6 bases, leaving 12 bases between the germline ends. The chain's CDR3 is CASSLERSGDTQYF. The CDR3, as DNA: TGTGCCAGCAGTTTAGAGCGGAGTGGGGATACGCAGTATTTT.

This sequence joins TRBV4-2 and TRBJ1-3, with 7 bases aligning to TRBD1. V was clipped by 5 bases and J by 0 bases; unmatched bases: 4. The CDR3 length is 15 residues. Germline V CDR1 and CDR2: LGHNA, YNFKEQ. The CDR3 loop reads CASSVNRGSGNTIYF. CDR3 nucleotide sequence: TGTGCCAGCAGCGTCAACAGGGGCTCTGGAAACACCATATATTTT.

The CDR3 region has the DNA TGTGCCAGCAGTAACTTAGCGGGATTCTACTACGAGCAGTACTTC. Residues: CASSNLAGFYYEQYF. V is TRBV6-5 and J is TRBJ2-7; 8 nucleotides line up with TRBD2. Germline V gene data show CDR1 as MNHEY and CDR2 as SVGAGI. There are 15 residues in the CDR3. V trimming: 5 bases; J trimming: 3 bases; junction bases outside the gene matches: 9.

As for this clone: The sample contains more than one DNA sequence encoding this CDR3. The chain links TRBV7-2 to TRBJ2-3; no firm D call. Germline CDR1 is SGHTA and CDR2 is FQGNSA. The CDR3 is 14 residues long. The V and J ends lost 1 base and 0 bases respectively, with 5 bases between them. The CDR3 nucleotides read TGTGCCAGCAGCTTAGTCGGCAGCACAGATACGCAGTATTTT. Amino acid sequence: CASSLVGSTDTQYF.

The gene calls are TRBV2 and TRBJ2-2; no clear D gene. V lost 10 bases and J 2 bases, leaving 17 bases between the germline ends. This CDR3 comprises 15 residues. CDR1 SNHLY and CDR2 FYNNEI come from the germline V gene. In DNA, the CDR3 is TGTGCCACCTTCGCCAGGCCTGATAACACCGGGGAGCTGTTTTTT. Its translation is CATFARPDNTGELFF.

This clone appeared a single time. J is TRBJ1-5 and V is TRBV19; 8 bases map to TRBD1. The V gene's germline CDR1 is LNHDA and CDR2 SQIVND (reference sequence). This CDR3 spans 13 amino acids. V was pared by 10 bases and J by 7 bases, with 9 bases of the junction left unmatched. The CDR3 region is CATTQGAGQPQHF. The CDR3 bases are TGTGCCACTACTCAGGGGGCAGGGCAGCCCCAGCATTTT.

The rearrangement joins TRBV27 to TRBJ2-1; TRBD1 matches at 9 bases. CDR1 and CDR2 (germline): MNHEY, SMNVEV (reference sequence). V gave up 6 bases and J gave up 4 bases; unmatched junction bases: 4. The CDR3 extends over 14 amino acids. The CDR3 sequence is CASSTGGAYNEQFF. The CDR3 bases are TGTGCCAGCAGCACAGGGGGCGCATACAATGAGCAGTTCTTC.

This clone was seen at least ten times. The chain is built from TRBV7-5 and TRBJ2-7; the table's D call, TRBD2, was not checked against the DNA. TRBV7-5 represents a pseudogene. The CDR3 consists of 17 residues. The CDR3 spells CASSGSTTSDSSYEQYF. The CDR3 nucleotides read TGTGCCAGCAGCGGATCGACAACTAGCGATAGCTCCTACGAGCAGTACTTC.

The chain uses TRBV2 and TRBJ2-5; no clear D gene. Matching the DNA end better, TRBJ2-7 makes the J call doubtful. CDR1 and CDR2 from the germline V gene are SNHLY and FYNNEI. CDR3 length equals 14 residues. Written as DNA, the CDR3 is TGTGCCAGCAGTGTCTCCCGGAGTCTCTACGAGCAGTACTTC. Its translation is CASSVSRSLYEQYF.

The chain links TRBV19 to TRBJ2-7; D remains unclear. The CDR3 covers 14 residues. V was pared by 3 bases and J by 0 bases, with 9 bases between. Germline CDR1 is LNHDA and CDR2 is SQIVND (reference sequence). CDR3 DNA: TGTGCCAGTAGTATCACGACCCGCTCCTACGAGCAGTACTTC. Translated, it gives CASSITTRSYEQYF.

In its sample, this clone was seen once. The chain couples TRBV29-1 to TRBJ2-7, with D possibly being TRBD2 (5 bases). The length of the CDR3 is 13 residues. Germline V gives CDR1 SQVTM, CDR2 ANQGSEA. Trimming left V 7 bases short and J 7 bases short, with 20 bases between. The CDR3 is CSGMGRGLGEQYF. In nucleotides, the CDR3 is TGCAGCGGGATGGGGAGAGGGTTGGGGGAGCAGTACTTC.

The chain is built from TRBV4-3 and TRBJ2-7, with 8 nucleotides matching TRBD2. With V trimmed by 0 bases and J by 3 bases, 4 bases remained unmatched. CDR3 length: 15 residues. CDR1 and CDR2 from the germline V gene are LGHNA and YSLEER. CDR3 in amino acids: CASSQEPAGVYEQYF. As DNA, the CDR3 is TGCGCCAGCAGCCAAGAACCAGCGGGAGTCTACGAGCAGTACTTC.

The chain joins TRBV25-1 to TRBJ1-1, with D maybe TRBD1 (5 bases). Germline-derived CDR1 and CDR2 are MGHDK and SYGVNS. This CDR3 spans 17 amino acids. The ends were cut back, 6 bases at V and 0 bases at J, with 20 bases in the middle. Written as DNA, the CDR3 is TGTGCCAGCAGCCGGGCCAACACGAAGGGACTGAACACTGAAGCTTTCTTT. It is translated as CASSRANTKGLNTEAFF.

A word on this clone: Germline and junction disagree at one end, which may indicate a read error. The DNA for the CDR3 is TGTGCCAGCAGTTCCCTTGCCCCCCCGGGGCACTTC. Amino acid sequence: CASSSLAPPGHF. The chain couples TRBV28 to TRBJ2-7; possibly TRBD1 or TRBD2 for D (5 bases each). The CDR3 length is 12 residues. Germline V CDR1 and CDR2: MDHEN, SYDVKM.

The chain recombines TRBV7-9 with TRBJ1-2; D gene unclear. Trimming shortened V by 0 bases and J by 5 bases, and 10 bases separated the two germline ends. This CDR3 has 14 residues. Germline V gene lookup returns CDR1 SEHNR and CDR2 FQNEAQ (reference sequence). CDR3 residues: CASSLAFSTYGYTF. The CDR3 bases are TGTGCCAGCAGCTTAGCGTTCAGTACTTATGGCTACACCTTC.

The chain has TRBV11-3 and TRBJ1-2; D remains unclear. The CDR3 runs 18 residues. The germline gives CDR1 SGHNT, CDR2 YENEEA. Trimming pared 5 bases from V and 3 bases from J, leaving 25 bases between. The CDR3 loop is CASSPALLPRIGYYGYTF. For the CDR3, the DNA is TGTGCCAGCAGCCCCGCCCTTTTGCCGCGTATAGGGTACTATGGCTACACCTTC.